A selection of T cell receptor beta chains follows, all from one sample in a study of identical twins. TCRdb reprocessed the 5' RACE reads with MiXCR, giving one entry per CDR3 protein. Among more than 650,000 distinct CDR3 sequences, 6.1% were seen once, and the ten largest hold 1.5% to 2%. Sequencing was done on a sample of naive T cells sorted from blood. These receptors all stem from a man between 18 and 29 years old in good health. The CDR3 runs from the conserved cysteine through the conserved F or W. A D gene is named only where the DNA matches it firmly. The size entry is marked missing in some rows and otherwise reads once, few, many or a size class.

clone size	D gene	J gene	V gene	CDR3 DNA	CDR3 protein
many	.	TRBJ1-1	TRBV11-2	TGTGCCAGCAGCTTAGGCCACACTGAAGCTTTCTTT	CASSLGHTEAFF
many	TRBD2	TRBJ2-1	TRBV3-1	TGTGCCAGCAGGGACGCAGGACTAGCGGGATTGAATGAGCAGTTCTTC	CASRDAGLAGLNEQFF
.	.	TRBJ1-5	TRBV4-3	TGCGCCAGCAGCCAAGATCGCACGGAGGGACTGCCCCAGCATTTT	CASSQDRTEGLPQHF
few	.	TRBJ2-1	TRBV25-1	TGTGCCAGCAGTGAATATGGACAGTACAATGAGCAGTTCTTC	CASSEYGQYNEQFF
many	TRBD1	TRBJ1-1	TRBV5-1	TGCGCCAGCAGCCAAAGGACAGGGGGGACGAACACTGAAGCTTTCTTT	CASSQRTGGTNTEAFF
.	TRBD2	TRBJ2-1	TRBV3-1	TGTGCCAGCAGCCAAGGAACTAGCGGGATCAGCTCCTACAATGAGCAGTTCTTC	CASSQGTSGISSYNEQFF
many	.	TRBJ2-3	TRBV25-1	TGTGCCAGCAGTGAGTTATATAGCACAGATACGCAGTATTTT	CASSELYSTDTQYF
many	.	TRBJ2-1	TRBV5-1	TGCGCCAGCAGCTTCGCGCCATCCAATGAGCAGTTCTTC	CASSFAPSNEQFF
.	.	TRBJ1-5	TRBV21-1	TGTGCCAGCAGCGGGAGAACTGGACTAGGCAATCTTATTAGCAATCAGCCCCAGCATTTT	CASSGRTGLGNLISNQPQHF
few	TRBD2	TRBJ2-3	TRBV5-1	TGCGCCAGCGCGGACGTCAGCGGGAGATCAACAGATACGCAGTATTTT	CASADVSGRSTDTQYF
.	TRBD1	TRBJ2-2	TRBV12-3/TRBV12-4	TGTGCCAGCACAAGACAGGGACAACGCACCGGGGAGCTGTTTTTT	CASTRQGQRTGELFF
few	TRBD1	TRBJ2-2	TRBV4-3	TGCGCCAGCAGCCAAGATAGAGGACAGGTTAACACCGGGGAGCTGTTTTTT	CASSQDRGQVNTGELFF
few	.	TRBJ1-1	TRBV20-1	TGCAGTGCTAGCGGACAGATGAACACTGAAGCTTTCTTT	CSASGQMNTEAFF
.	.	TRBJ1-5	TRBV7-3	TGTGCCAGCAGCTCCTCGGCTGGTCTGGGGCCCCAGCATTTT	CASSSSAGLGPQHF
many	.	TRBJ1-5	TRBV24-1	TGTGCCACCAGTCTGACAGGCAATCAGCCCCAGCATTTT	CATSLTGNQPQHF
many	.	TRBJ2-5	TRBV12-3/TRBV12-4	TGTGCCAGCAGTCCGCGGACTAGGGGGACGGAGACCCAGTACTTC	CASSPRTRGTETQYF
.	TRBD1	TRBJ1-2	TRBV6-1	TGTGCCAGCAGTGAAGAAGGCAGGGGGTTCTATGGCTACACCTTC	CASSEEGRGFYGYTF
many	.	TRBJ1-5	TRBV20-1	TGCAGTGCTAGACCCCCCCCCTGGGGAAGCAATCAGCCCCAGCATTTT	CSARPPPWGSNQPQHF
many	.	TRBJ1-1	TRBV12-3/TRBV12-4	TGTGCCAGCAGTTTATATGCAGGGTGGGCTTTCTTT	CASSLYAGWAFF
many	TRBD1	TRBJ2-1	TRBV7-2	TGTGCCAGCAGCCCTCGGGACAGAGATGAGCAGTTCTTC	CASSPRDRDEQFF
.	.	TRBJ2-1	TRBV12-3/TRBV12-4	TGTGCCAGCAGGTTAGCGGAACCCAATGAGCAGTTCTTC	CASRLAEPNEQFF
many	.	TRBJ1-1	TRBV29-1	TGCAGCGTTGCCCCTCAGACCCTCACTGAAGCTTTCTTT	CSVAPQTLTEAFF
many	TRBD2	TRBJ2-7	TRBV5-1	TGCGCCAGCAGCTTGGCCAGGGAGGGCTACGAGCAGTACTTC	CASSLAREGYEQYF
.	.	TRBJ2-4	TRBV3-1	TGTGCCAGCAGCCAATCAGTAACAGGGGCCAAAAACATTCAGTACTTC	CASSQSVTGAKNIQYF
few	.	TRBJ1-5	TRBV12-3/TRBV12-4	TGTGCCAGCGGGACAAGGAAGGGTCATCAGCCCCAGCATTTT	CASGTRKGHQPQHF
many	.	TRBJ2-1	TRBV20-1	TGCAGTGCTATGGAGGGGCCCTACAATGAGCAGTTCTTC	CSAMEGPYNEQFF
many	TRBD1	TRBJ2-7	TRBV28	TGTGCCAGCAGCACGACAGGGGGCGGACACCCCTACGAGCAGTACTTC	CASSTTGGGHPYEQYF
many	TRBD1	TRBJ2-5	TRBV6-5	TGTGCCAGCAGTTACTACCCAGGGGGTCACCAAGAGACCCAGTACTTC	CASSYYPGGHQETQYF
many	TRBD1	TRBJ2-2	TRBV4-1	TGCGCCAGCAGTATAGACAGGGTCACCGGGGAGCTGTTTTTT	CASSIDRVTGELFF
few	.	TRBJ1-6	TRBV4-3	TGCGCCAGCAGCCAAGATCGGGAATCGGGGAAGTGGTCACCCCTCCACTTT	CASSQDRESGKWSPLHF
many	.	TRBJ2-1	TRBV4-1	TGCGCCAGCAGCCAAGATATGACTACCTACAATGAGCAGTTCTTC	CASSQDMTTYNEQFF
.	TRBD2	TRBJ2-1	TRBV7-9	TGTGCCAGCAGCCCGACTAGCGGGAGGAATGAGCAGGTCTTC	CASSPTSGRNEQVF
.	.	TRBJ1-1	TRBV7-9	TGTGCCAGCAGCTTAGATCTCGAAGCTTTCTTT	CASSLDLEAFF
few	.	TRBJ1-1	TRBV12-3/TRBV12-4	TGTGCCAGCAGCGAAACAGCCCAGAACACTGAAGCTTTCTTT	CASSETAQNTEAFF
many	.	TRBJ1-2	TRBV18	TGTGCCAGCTCACTCACTAACTATGGCTACACCTTC	CASSLTNYGYTF
.	.	TRBJ2-2	TRBV9	TGTGCCAGCAGCGTTGCCCTGGGGGAGGCGTACACCGGGGAGCTGTTTTTT	CASSVALGEAYTGELFF
many	.	TRBJ1-6	TRBV2	TGTGCCAGCAGAGACGTCTCCTATAATTCACCCCTCCACTTT	CASRDVSYNSPLHF
many	.	TRBJ2-2	TRBV5-1	TGCGCCAGCAGCCCCACTTTGGGCACCGGGGAGCTGTTTTTT	CASSPTLGTGELFF
.	.	TRBJ2-3	TRBV3-1	TGTGCCAGCAGCCAAGGGGTGCTCCTGGATACGCAGTATTTT	CASSQGVLLDTQYF
many	.	TRBJ2-5	TRBV11-2	TGTGCCAGCAGCTTAGATAAGTGGGAGAGGGGGTACCAAGAGACCCAGTACTTC	CASSLDKWERGYQETQYF
.	TRBD2	TRBJ2-5	TRBV5-1	TGCGCCAGCAGCTGGGGACTAGCGGGAGGGCCGGAGACCCAGTACTTC	CASSWGLAGGPETQYF
few	.	TRBJ1-2	TRBV20-1	TGCAGTGCTAGTGAGATAGCTAACTATGGCTACACCTTC	CSASEIANYGYTF
.	.	TRBJ2-2	TRBV29-1	TGCAGCGTTGGGATGAGGGGTCCCGGGGAGCTGTTTTTT	CSVGMRGPGELFF
few	TRBD1	TRBJ2-1	TRBV27	TGTGCCAGCAGTAGTCCGGGACAGGGCTCTGAGCAGTTCTTC	CASSSPGQGSEQFF
many	TRBD1	TRBJ2-1	TRBV20-1	TGCAGTGCTAGAGAGACCGGGACAGGGCCGAATGAGCAGTTCTTC	CSARETGTGPNEQFF
.	.	TRBJ1-6	TRBV6-1	TGTGCCAGCAGCCCACCGGCGGGTTTTAATTCACCCCTCCACTTT	CASSPPAGFNSPLHF
many	TRBD2	TRBJ2-4	TRBV20-1	TGCAGTGTTGGGGAGGGCAAAAACATTCAGTACTTC	CSVGEGKNIQYF
many	.	TRBJ2-7	TRBV29-1	TGCAGCGTTGAAGATCTTCGAGGCTTCGAGCAGTACTTC	CSVEDLRGFEQYF
few	.	TRBJ1-2	TRBV9	TGTGCCAGCAGCCCCGATTCTTTGAAAAACTATGGCTACACCTTC	CASSPDSLKNYGYTF